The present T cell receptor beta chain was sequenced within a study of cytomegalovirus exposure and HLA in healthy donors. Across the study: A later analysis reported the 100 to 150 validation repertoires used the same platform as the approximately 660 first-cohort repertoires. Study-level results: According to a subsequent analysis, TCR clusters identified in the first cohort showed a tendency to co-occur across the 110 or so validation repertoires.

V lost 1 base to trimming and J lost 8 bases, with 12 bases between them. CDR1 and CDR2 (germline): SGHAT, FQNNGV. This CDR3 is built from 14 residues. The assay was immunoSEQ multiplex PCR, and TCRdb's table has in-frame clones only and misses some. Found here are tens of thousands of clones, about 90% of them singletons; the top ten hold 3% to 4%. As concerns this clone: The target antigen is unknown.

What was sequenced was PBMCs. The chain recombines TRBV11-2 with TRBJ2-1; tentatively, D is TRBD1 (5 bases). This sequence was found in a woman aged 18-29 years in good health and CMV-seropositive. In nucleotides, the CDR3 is TGTGCCAGCAGCTTAGGCAGGGTATGGGATGAGCAGTTCTTC. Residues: CASSLGRVWDEQFF.